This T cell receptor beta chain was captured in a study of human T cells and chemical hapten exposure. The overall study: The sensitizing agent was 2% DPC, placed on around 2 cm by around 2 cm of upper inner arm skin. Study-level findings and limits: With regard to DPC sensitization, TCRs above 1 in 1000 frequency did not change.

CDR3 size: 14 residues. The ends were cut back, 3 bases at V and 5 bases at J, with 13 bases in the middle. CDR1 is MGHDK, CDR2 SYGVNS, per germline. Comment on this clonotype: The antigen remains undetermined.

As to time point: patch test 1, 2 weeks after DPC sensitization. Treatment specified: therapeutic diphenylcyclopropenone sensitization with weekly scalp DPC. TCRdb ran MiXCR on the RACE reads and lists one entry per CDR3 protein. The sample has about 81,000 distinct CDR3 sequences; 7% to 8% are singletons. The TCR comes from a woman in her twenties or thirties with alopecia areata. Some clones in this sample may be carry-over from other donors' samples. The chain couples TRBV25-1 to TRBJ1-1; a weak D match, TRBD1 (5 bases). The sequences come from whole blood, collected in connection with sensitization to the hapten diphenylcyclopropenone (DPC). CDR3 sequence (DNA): TGTGCCAGCAGTGAGTCCGGGACGATAACTGAAGCTTTCTTT. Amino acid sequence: CASSESGTITEAFF.